This entry lists 8 T cell receptor beta chains sequenced from one sample in a study of T cell responses to AZD1222 COVID-19 vaccine. The assay was immunoSEQ multiplex PCR, and TCRdb's table has in-frame clones only and misses some. The sample has about 130,000 clones; roughly 92% are singletons. The source material was peripheral blood, sampled 28 days after the second AZD1222 dose. These receptors were obtained from an adult who received the AZD1222 COVID-19 vaccine.

This clone was detected only a few times. This chain connects TRBV11-2 to TRBJ2-1; 12 bases are shared with TRBD2. CDR3 length: 15 amino acids. The junction had 5 bases not matched to a gene; V was cut back by 5 bases and J by 6 bases. Germline lookup yields CDR1 SGHAT and CDR2 FQNNGV. DNA for the CDR3: TGTGCCAGCAGCACTAGACTAGCGGGAGTCAATGAGCAGTTCTTC. Amino acid sequence: CASSTRLAGVNEQFF.

This sequence joins TRBV27 and TRBJ2-1; 10 nucleotides match TRBD2. Germline CDR1 MNHEY, CDR2 SMNVEV (reference sequence). CDR3 size: 16 residues. After removal of 5 bases from V and 0 bases from J, the junction contained 4 bases not matched to a gene. Here the CDR3 reads CASSLGLASSYNEQFF. CDR3 DNA sequence: TGTGCCAGCAGTCTGGGACTAGCGAGCTCCTACAATGAGCAGTTCTTC.

For this clone: The identical CDR3 is also encoded by other nucleotide sequences in the sample. This chain joins TRBV27 and TRBJ2-5; the match to TRBD2 covers 10 bases. Germline V CDR1 and CDR2: MNHEY, SMNVEV (reference sequence). Germline trimming cut 3 bases from V and 5 bases from J; bases unmatched to any gene: 6. The CDR3 totals 15 residues. The CDR3 region has the DNA TGTGCCAGCAGTTTTGGTCTAGCGGGAGTGGAGACCCAGTACTTC. Translated: CASSFGLAGVETQYF.

This chain connects TRBV7-2 to TRBJ1-3; 7 bases agree with TRBD1. J lost 4 bases, V lost 5 bases, and 8 bases had no gene match. Germline V gene lookup returns CDR1 SGHTA and CDR2 FQGNSA. CDR3 size: 15 residues. This CDR3 is CASSTPTGPGNTIYF. CDR3 nucleotide sequence: TGTGCCAGCAGCACCCCGACAGGGCCCGGAAACACCATATATTTT.

V and J are TRBV6-2 or TRBV6-3 and TRBJ2-2; 8 bases match TRBD1. This CDR3 comprises 16 residues. Germline loops: CDR1 MNHEY, CDR2 SVGEGT. V was clipped by 2 bases and J by 1 base; unmatched bases: 3. The CDR3 DNA is TGTGCCAGCAGTTACACCGGGACAGGGAACACCGGGGAGCTGTTTTTT. Protein: CASSYTGTGNTGELFF.

CDR3 sequence reads: CAWSVPGGNSPLHF. CDR3 in DNA: TGTGCCTGGAGTGTTCCGGGTGGCAATTCACCCCTCCACTTT. This sequence joins TRBV30 and TRBJ1-6; no clear D. Per germline, CDR1 GTSNPN and CDR2 SVGIG (reference sequence). The CDR3 spans 14 residues. V was pared by 0 bases and J by 7 bases, with 10 bases between.

The chain joins TRBV2 to TRBJ1-4; TRBD1 matches at 9 bases. Trimming cost V 6 bases and J 0 bases; bases outside gene matches: 2. CDR1 is SNHLY and CDR2 is FYNNEI in the germline V gene. The CDR3 covers 15 residues. The CDR3 region has the DNA TGTGCCAGCAGGACAGGGGGTGCAACTAATGAAAAACTGTTTTTT. Residues: CASRTGGATNEKLFF.

The chain joins TRBV5-1 to TRBJ1-1, with D maybe TRBD1 (6 bases). V was cut by 1 base and J by 4 bases, with 17 bases left in between. CDR3 size: 16 residues. In germline, CDR1 is SGHRS, CDR2 YFSETQ. The CDR3 region has the DNA TGCGCCAGCAGCTTGCGAACAGACTTCAGGGGCACTGAAGCTTTCTTT. Translated: CASSLRTDFRGTEAFF.